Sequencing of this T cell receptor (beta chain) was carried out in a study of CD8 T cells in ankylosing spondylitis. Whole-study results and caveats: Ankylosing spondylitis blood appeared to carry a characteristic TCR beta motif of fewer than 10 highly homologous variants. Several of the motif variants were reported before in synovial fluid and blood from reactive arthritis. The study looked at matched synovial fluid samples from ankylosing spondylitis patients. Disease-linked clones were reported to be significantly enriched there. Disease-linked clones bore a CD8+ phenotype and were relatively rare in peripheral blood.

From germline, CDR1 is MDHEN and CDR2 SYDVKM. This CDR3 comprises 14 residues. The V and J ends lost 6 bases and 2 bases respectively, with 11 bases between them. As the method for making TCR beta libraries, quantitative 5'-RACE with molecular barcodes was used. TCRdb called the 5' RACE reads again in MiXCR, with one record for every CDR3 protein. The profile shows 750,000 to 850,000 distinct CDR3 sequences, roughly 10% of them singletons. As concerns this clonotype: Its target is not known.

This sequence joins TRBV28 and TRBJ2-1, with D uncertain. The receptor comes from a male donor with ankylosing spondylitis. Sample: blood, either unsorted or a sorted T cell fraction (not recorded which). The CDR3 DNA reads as TGTGCCAGCAGCCTCCTCAGACCCTACAATGAGCAGTTCTTC. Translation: CASSLLRPYNEQFF.